The source of this T cell receptor (beta chain) is a study of blood T cells in healthy people across ages. In the study overall: Capture by template switching was about one barcoded beta molecule per two T cells. Study-wide results and caveats: Per million T cells, TCR beta diversity dropped roughly linearly as age increased. Unsorted PBMCs prevented conclusive naive versus antigen-experienced comparison.

Primers used in a second PCR of about 6 to 11 cycles were a sample-barcoded 5' primer and a J-beta primer mix. TCRdb reprocessed the 5' RACE reads via MiXCR and lists one record per CDR3 protein. The sample contains some 730,000 distinct CDR3 sequences, 20% to 25% of which appear only once. This clonotype was counted a few times. What it binds is unknown. The CDR3 contains 15 residues. Trimming removed 1 base from V and 2 bases from J, with 12 bases in between. Germline lookup yields CDR1 SGHAT and CDR2 FQNNGV. Every donor gave approximately 10 milliliters of peripheral blood. The source is a man aged 65 to 85 in good health. The sample taken for sequencing was blood. The chain joins TRBV11-2 to TRBJ2-7; D gene uncertain. CDR3 sequence: CASSLAAGPPYEQYF. The CDR3 DNA reads TGTGCCAGCAGCTTAGCGGCAGGACCTCCCTACGAGCAGTACTTC.